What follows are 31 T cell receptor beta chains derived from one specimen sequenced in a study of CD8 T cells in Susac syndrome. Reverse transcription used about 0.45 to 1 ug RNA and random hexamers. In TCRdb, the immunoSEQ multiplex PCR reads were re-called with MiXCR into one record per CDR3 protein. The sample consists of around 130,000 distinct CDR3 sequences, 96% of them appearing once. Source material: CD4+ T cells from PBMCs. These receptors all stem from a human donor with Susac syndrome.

The CDR3 coding sequence is TGTGCCAGCAGTTCCTTTGGGAGGAGCACAGATACGCAGTATTTT. Encoded protein: CASSSFGRSTDTQYF. The chain is built from TRBV12-3 or TRBV12-4 and TRBJ2-3; TRBD2 might be the D (6 bases). V was shortened by 4 bases and J by 0 bases, with 11 bases between the two germline ends. The CDR3 is 15 amino acids.

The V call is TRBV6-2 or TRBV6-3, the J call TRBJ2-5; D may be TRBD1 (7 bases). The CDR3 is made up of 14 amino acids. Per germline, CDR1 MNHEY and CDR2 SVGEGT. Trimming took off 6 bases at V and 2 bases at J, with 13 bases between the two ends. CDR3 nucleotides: TGTGCCAGCAGGCTGACAGGGAGGCAAGAGACCCAGTACTTC. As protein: CASRLTGRQETQYF.

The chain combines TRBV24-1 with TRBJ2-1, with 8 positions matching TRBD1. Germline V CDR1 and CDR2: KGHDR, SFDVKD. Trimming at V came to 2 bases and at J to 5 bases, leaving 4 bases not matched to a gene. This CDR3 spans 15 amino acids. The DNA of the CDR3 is TGTGCCACCAGTGATTCTTGGACAGGGAACAATGAGCAGTTCTTC. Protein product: CATSDSWTGNNEQFF.

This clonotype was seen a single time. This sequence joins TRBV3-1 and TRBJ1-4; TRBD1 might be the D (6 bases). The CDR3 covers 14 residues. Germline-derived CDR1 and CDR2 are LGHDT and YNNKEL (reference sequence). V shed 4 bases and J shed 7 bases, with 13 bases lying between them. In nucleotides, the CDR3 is TGTGCCAGCAGCCCTCTCAGGGGTTCTGAAAAACTGTTTTTT. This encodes CASSPLRGSEKLFF.

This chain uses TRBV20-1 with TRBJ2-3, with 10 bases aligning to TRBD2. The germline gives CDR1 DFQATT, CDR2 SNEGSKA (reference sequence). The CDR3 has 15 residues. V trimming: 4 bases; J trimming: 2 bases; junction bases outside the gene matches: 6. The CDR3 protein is CSATLSGRSTDTQYF. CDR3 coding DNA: TGCAGTGCTACCCTTAGCGGGAGGTCCACAGATACGCAGTATTTT.

The CDR3 DNA follows: TGTGCCAGCAGCCAAGATCTGGCGCGCGAGCAGTACTTC. Amino acid sequence: CASSQDLAREQYF. The chain joins TRBV14 to TRBJ2-7; D remains ambiguous. V was cut by 0 bases and J by 6 bases, with 9 bases left in between. The germline V gene encodes CDR1 SGHDN and CDR2 FVKESK. This CDR3 comprises 13 residues.

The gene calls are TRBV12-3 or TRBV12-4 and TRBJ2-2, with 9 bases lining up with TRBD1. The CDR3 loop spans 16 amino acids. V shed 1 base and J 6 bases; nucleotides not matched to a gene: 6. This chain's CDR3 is CASSLEGTGWPGELFF. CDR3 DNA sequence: TGTGCCAGCAGTTTAGAGGGGACAGGGTGGCCCGGGGAGCTGTTTTTT.

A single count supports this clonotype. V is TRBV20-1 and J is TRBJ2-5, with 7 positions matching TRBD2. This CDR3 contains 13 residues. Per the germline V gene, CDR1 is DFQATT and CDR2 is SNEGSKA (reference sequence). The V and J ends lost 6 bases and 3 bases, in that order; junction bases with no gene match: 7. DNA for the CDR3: TGCAGTGCCCCGCCAACTAGCGAAGAGACCCAGTACTTC. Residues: CSAPPTSEETQYF.

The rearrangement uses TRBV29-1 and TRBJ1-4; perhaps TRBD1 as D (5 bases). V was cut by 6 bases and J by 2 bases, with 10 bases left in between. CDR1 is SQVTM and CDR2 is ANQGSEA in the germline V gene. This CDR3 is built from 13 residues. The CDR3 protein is CSVMRGTNEKLFF. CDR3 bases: TGCAGCGTCATGCGGGGGACTAATGAAAAACTGTTTTTT.

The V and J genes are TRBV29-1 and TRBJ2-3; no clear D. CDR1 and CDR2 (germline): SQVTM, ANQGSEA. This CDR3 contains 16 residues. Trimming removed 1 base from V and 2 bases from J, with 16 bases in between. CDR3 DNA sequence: TGCAGCGTTGAAGTAAGGCGTCGGACCAACACAGATACGCAGTATTTT. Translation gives CSVEVRRRTNTDTQYF.

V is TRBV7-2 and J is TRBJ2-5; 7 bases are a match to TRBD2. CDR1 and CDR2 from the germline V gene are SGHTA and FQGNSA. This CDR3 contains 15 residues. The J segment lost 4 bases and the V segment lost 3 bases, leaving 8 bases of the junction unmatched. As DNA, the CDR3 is TGTGCCAGCAGCTTTAGGGCGGGAGAGCGAGAGACCCAGTACTTC. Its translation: CASSFRAGERETQYF.

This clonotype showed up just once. CDR3 residues: CASSLGVYYNEQFF. The CDR3 DNA follows: TGTGCCAGCAGCTTAGGAGTGTACTACAATGAGCAGTTCTTC. The chain combines TRBV7-2 with TRBJ2-1; D remains unclear. Trimming pared 1 base from V and 3 bases from J, leaving 7 bases between. This CDR3 has 14 amino acids. The germline CDR1 and CDR2 sequences are SGHTA and FQGNSA.

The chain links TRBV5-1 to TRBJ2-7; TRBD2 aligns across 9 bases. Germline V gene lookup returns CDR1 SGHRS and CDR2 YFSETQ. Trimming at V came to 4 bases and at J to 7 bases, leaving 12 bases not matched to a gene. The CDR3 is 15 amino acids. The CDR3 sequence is CASSRALAGVGEQYF. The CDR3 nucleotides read TGCGCCAGCAGCCGGGCGTTAGCGGGAGTAGGTGAGCAGTACTTC.

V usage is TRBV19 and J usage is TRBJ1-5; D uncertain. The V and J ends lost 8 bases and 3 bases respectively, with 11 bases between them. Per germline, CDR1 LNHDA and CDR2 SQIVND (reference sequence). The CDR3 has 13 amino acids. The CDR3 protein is CASGLGSNQPQHF. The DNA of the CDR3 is TGTGCCAGTGGTCTGGGGTCCAATCAGCCCCAGCATTTT.

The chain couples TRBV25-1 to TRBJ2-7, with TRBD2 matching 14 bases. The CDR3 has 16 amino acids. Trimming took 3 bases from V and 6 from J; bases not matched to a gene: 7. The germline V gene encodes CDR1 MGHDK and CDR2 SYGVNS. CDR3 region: CASSEGLAGEFGEQYF. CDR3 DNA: TGTGCCAGCAGTGAGGGACTAGCGGGAGAGTTTGGCGAGCAGTACTTC.

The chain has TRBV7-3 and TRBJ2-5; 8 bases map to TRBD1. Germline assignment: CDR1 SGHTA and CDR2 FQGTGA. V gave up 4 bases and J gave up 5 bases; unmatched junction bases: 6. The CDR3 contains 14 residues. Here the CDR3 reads CASSSQGADETQYF. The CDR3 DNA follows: TGTGCCAGCAGCTCCCAGGGGGCGGATGAGACCCAGTACTTC.

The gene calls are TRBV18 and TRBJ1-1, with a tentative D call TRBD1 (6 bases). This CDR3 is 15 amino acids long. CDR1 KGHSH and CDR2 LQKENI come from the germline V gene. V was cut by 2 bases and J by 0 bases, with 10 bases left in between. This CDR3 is CASSPSDSMNTEAFF. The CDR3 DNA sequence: TGTGCCAGCTCACCATCGGACAGCATGAACACTGAAGCTTTCTTT.

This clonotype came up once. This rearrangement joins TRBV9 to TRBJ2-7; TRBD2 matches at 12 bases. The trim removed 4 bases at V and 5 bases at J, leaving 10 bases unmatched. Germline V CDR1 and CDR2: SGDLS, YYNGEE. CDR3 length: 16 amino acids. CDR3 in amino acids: CASSKLAGGIGDEQYF. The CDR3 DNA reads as TGTGCCAGCAGCAAGCTAGCGGGAGGGATTGGGGACGAGCAGTACTTC.

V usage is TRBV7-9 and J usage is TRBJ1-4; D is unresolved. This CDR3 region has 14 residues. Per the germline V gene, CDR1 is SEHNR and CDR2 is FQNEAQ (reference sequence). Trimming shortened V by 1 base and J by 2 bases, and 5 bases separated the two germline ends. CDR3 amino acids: CASSLGNTNEKLFF. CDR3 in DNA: TGTGCCAGCAGCTTAGGTAACACTAATGAAAAACTGTTTTTT.

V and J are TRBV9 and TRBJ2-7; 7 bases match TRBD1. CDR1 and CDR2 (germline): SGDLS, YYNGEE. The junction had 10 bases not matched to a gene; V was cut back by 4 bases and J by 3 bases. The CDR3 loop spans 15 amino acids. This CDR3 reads CASSPGTAHYYEQYF. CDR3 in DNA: TGTGCCAGCAGCCCAGGGACAGCCCATTACTACGAGCAGTACTTC.

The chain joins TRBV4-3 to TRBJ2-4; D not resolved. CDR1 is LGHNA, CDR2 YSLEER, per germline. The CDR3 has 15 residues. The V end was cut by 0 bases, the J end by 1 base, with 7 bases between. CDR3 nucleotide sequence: TGCGCCAGCAGCCAAGAGGGGATGGCCAAAAACATTCAGTACTTC. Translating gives CASSQEGMAKNIQYF.

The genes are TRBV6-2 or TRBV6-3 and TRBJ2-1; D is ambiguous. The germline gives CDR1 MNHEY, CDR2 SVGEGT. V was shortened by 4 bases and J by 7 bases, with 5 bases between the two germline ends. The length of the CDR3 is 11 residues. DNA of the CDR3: TGTGCCAGCAGTTCCAGAAATGAGCAGTTCTTC. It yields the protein CASSSRNEQFF.

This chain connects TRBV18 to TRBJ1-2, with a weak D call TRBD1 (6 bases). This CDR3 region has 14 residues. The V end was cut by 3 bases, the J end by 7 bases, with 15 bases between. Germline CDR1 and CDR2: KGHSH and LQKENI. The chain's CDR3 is CASSPAIQGGGYTF. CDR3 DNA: TGTGCCAGCTCACCTGCGATACAGGGAGGTGGCTACACCTTC.

The DNA for the CDR3 is TGTGCCAGCAGCTTATCCCGGGTCTTCGAGCAGTACTTC. As protein: CASSLSRVFEQYF. The V and J genes are TRBV7-2 and TRBJ2-7; D unresolved. Germline CDR1 SGHTA, CDR2 FQGNSA. This CDR3 region has 13 residues. V lost 2 bases to trimming and J lost 6 bases, with 11 bases between them.

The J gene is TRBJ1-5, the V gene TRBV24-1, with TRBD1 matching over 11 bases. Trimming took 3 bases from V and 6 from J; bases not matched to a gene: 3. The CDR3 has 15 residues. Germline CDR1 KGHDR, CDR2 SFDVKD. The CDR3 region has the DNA TGTGCCACCAGTGATGGGACAGGGGGGAGTCAGCCCCAGCATTTT. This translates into CATSDGTGGSQPQHF.

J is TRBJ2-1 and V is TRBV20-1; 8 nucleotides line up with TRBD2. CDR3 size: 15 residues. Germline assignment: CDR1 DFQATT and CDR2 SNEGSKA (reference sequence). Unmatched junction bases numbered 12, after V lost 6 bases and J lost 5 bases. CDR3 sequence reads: CSAPIRGRKDNEQFF. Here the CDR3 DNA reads TGCAGTGCGCCAATTCGCGGGAGGAAGGACAATGAGCAGTTCTTC.

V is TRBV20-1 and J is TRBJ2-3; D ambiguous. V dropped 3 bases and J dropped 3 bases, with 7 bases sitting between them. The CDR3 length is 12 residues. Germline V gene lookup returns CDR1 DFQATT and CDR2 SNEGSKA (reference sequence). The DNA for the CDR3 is TGCAGTGCTAGGGTACGAACAGATACGCAGTATTTT. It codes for CSARVRTDTQYF.

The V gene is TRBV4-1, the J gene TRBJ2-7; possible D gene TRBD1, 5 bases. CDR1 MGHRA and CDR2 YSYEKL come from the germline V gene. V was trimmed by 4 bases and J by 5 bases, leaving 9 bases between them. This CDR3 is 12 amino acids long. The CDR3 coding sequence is TGCGCCAGCAGCCCAGGGAACCACGAGCAGTACTTC. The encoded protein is CASSPGNHEQYF.

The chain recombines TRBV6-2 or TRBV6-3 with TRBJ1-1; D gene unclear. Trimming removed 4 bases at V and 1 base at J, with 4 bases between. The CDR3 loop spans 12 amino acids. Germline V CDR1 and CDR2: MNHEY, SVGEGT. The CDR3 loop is CASSWRNTEAFF. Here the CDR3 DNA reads TGTGCCAGCAGTTGGAGGAACACTGAAGCTTTCTTT.

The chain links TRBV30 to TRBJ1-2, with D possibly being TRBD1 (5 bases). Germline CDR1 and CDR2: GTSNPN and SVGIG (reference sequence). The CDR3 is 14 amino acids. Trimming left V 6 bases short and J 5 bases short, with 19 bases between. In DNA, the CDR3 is TGTGCCTGTCCACGGGGGGGTACCCTATATGGCTACACCTTC. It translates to CACPRGGTLYGYTF.

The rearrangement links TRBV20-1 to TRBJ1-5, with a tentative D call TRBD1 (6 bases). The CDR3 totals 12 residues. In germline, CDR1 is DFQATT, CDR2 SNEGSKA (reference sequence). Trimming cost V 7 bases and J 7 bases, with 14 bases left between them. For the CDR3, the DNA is TGCAGTGTGTTGCGCAGGGGACAGCCCCAGCATTTT. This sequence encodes CSVLRRGQPQHF.